Below are 8 T cell receptor beta chains sequenced from a single sample in a study of cytomegalovirus exposure and HLA in healthy donors. PCR employed 60 Vbeta and 13 Jbeta primers. The data were produced by immunoSEQ multiplex PCR, yet TCRdb's version contains in-frame clones alone and is incomplete. The sample records 90,000 to 100,000 clones, 69% being singletons. Sequencing was carried out using PBMCs. The receptors were sampled from a man aged 50 to 60 in good health and CMV-seronegative.

This rearrangement joins TRBV28 to TRBJ1-2, with D hard to call. Germline loops: CDR1 MDHEN, CDR2 SYDVKM. This CDR3 spans 14 amino acids. V was shortened by 4 bases and J by 2 bases, with 11 bases between the two germline ends. CDR3 amino acids: CASSSPGSNYGYTF. CDR3 in DNA: TGTGCCAGCAGTTCCCCGGGTAGCAACTATGGCTACACCTTC.

The V gene is TRBV6-5, the J gene TRBJ1-2, with D possibly TRBD1 on 6 matching bases. The CDR3 length is 12 residues. Germline loops: CDR1 MNHEY, CDR2 SVGAGI. Trimming left V 7 bases short and J 5 bases short, with 11 bases between. CDR3 DNA sequence: TGTGCCAGCACCGCCAGGGGATATGGCTACACCTTC. Its translation: CASTARGYGYTF.

This clone was detected a few times. The V call is TRBV29-1, the J call TRBJ1-2, with TRBD1 identical over 10 bases. Trimming at V came to 3 bases and at J to 6 bases, leaving 1 base not matched to a gene. This CDR3 spans 12 amino acids. The germline gives CDR1 SQVTM, CDR2 ANQGSEA. CDR3 sequence (DNA): TGCAGCGTTGAGGACAGGGGGAATGGCTACACCTTC. Translating it yields CSVEDRGNGYTF. Supplemented by reference TRBV29-1 and TRBJ1-2, the full variable domain reads SAVISQKPSRDICQRGTSLTIQCQVDSQVTMMFWYRQQPGQSLTLIATANQGSEATYESGFVIDKFPISRPNLTFSTLTVSNMSPEDSSIYLCSVEDRGNGYTFGSGTRLTVV.

A few counts support this clone. The chain joins TRBV5-4 to TRBJ2-5; weak D call: TRBD1 (6 bases). With 8 bases removed from V and 1 base from J, the gap between germline ends came to 12 bases. Germline V gene data show CDR1 as SGHNT and CDR2 as YYREEE (reference sequence). The CDR3 runs to 13 residues. In DNA, the CDR3 is TGTGCCAGTGGGGGCGACGCCCAAGAGACCCAGTACTTC. Translation gives CASGGDAQETQYF.

On this clone itself: The same CDR3 can be traced to other DNA sequences in this sample. The rearrangement joins TRBV28 to TRBJ1-1; D perhaps matches TRBD1 (5 bases). The CDR3 is 15 amino acids. V lost 3 bases to trimming and J lost 8 bases, with 19 bases between them. CDR1 and CDR2 (germline): MDHEN, SYDVKM. The CDR3 loop reads CASSFLGQEGTEAFF. DNA of the CDR3: TGTGCCAGCAGTTTTCTAGGTCAGGAGGGGACCGAAGCTTTCTTT.

This clone was observed a few times. V usage is TRBV7-9 and J usage is TRBJ1-1; D ambiguous. CDR3 length: 12 amino acids. Trimming pared 0 bases from V and 7 bases from J, leaving 6 bases between. Germline V gives CDR1 SEHNR, CDR2 FQNEAQ (reference sequence). Here the CDR3 DNA reads TGTGCCAGCAGCTTAGCCCCTATTGAAGCTTTCTTT. Its translation: CASSLAPIEAFF.

The chain is built from TRBV6-5 and TRBJ2-1, with a tentative D call TRBD1 (5 bases). Trimming took off 2 bases at V and 7 bases at J, with 12 bases between the two ends. The CDR3 loop spans 14 amino acids. The germline V gene has CDR1 MNHEY and CDR2 SVGAGI. In DNA form, the CDR3 reads TGTGCCAGCAGTTACCCCCCGAAGGGGAATGAGCAGTTCTTC. This translates into CASSYPPKGNEQFF.

The chain is built from TRBV18 and TRBJ2-2, with D uncertain. This CDR3 comprises 14 residues. V gave up 2 bases and J gave up 2 bases, with 6 bases separating them. Germline assignment: CDR1 KGHSH and CDR2 LQKENI. CDR3 protein: CASSPYTNTGELFF. The CDR3 DNA reads TGTGCCAGCTCACCATACACAAACACCGGGGAGCTGTTTTTT.